The table lists the clone carrying this T cell receptor (delta chain) with a few counts. The data were taken from a study of gamma-delta chains in newborns, infants, children. TCRdb re-called clones from the reads using CATT. The data contain under 4,500 delta-chain clones, more than 5% of them seen just once; the ten biggest clones take up less than 20%. V was shortened by 0 bases and J by 0 bases, with 14 bases between the two germline ends. Germline lookup yields CDR1 GEAIGNYY and CDR2 EKD. The CDR3 contains 19 residues. V and J are TRDV2 and TRDJ3; D might be TRDD3 (6 bases). Material: blood. The TCR originated in a child who was a newborn, infant or young child, either healthy, febrile or measles-vaccinated (not recorded which). The CDR3 sequence is CACDTVLGSGSWDTRQMFF. The CDR3, as DNA: TGTGCCTGTGACACCGTACTGGGTTCTGGCTCCTGGGACACCCGACAGATGTTTTTC.